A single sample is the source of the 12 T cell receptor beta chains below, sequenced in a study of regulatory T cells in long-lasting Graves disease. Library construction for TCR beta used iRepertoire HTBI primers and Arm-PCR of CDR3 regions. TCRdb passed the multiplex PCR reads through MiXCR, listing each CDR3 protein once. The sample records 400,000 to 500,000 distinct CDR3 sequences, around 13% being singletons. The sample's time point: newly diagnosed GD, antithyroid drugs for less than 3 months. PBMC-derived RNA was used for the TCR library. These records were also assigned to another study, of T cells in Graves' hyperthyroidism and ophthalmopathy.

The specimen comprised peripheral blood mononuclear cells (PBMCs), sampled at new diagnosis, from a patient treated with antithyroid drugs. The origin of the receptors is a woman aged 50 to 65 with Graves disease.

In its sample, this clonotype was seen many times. The CDR3 region has the DNA TGTGCCAGCAGCTCCCGATTGAAGCAGGGCGTCAGGACTGAAGCTTTCTTT. Translated, it gives CASSSRLKQGVRTEAFF. The V gene is TRBV11-2, the J gene TRBJ1-1; D may be TRBD1 (5 bases). Per germline, CDR1 SGHAT and CDR2 FQNNGV. V was clipped by 4 bases and J by 5 bases, with 23 bases between them. The CDR3 has 17 residues. Full variable domain (rest looked up from reference TRBV11-2 and TRBJ1-1): EAGVAQSPRYKIIEKRQSVAFWCNPISGHATLYWYQQILGQGPKLLIQFQNNGVVDDSQLPKDRFSAERLKGVDSTLKIQPAKLEDSAVYLCASSSRLKQGVRTEAFFGQGTRLTVV.

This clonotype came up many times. CDR3 bases: TGTGCCAGCAGCGAGTTCATTTACCCGGGACTAGCGAGGAACAATGAGCAGTTCTTC. This encodes CASSEFIYPGLARNNEQFF. This chain connects TRBV7-9 to TRBJ2-1, with 10 bases identical to TRBD2. The V gene end was trimmed by 5 bases and the J gene end by 5 bases; junction bases not matched to a gene: 18. This CDR3 contains 19 residues. Germline CDR1 and CDR2: SEHNR and FQNEAQ (reference sequence).

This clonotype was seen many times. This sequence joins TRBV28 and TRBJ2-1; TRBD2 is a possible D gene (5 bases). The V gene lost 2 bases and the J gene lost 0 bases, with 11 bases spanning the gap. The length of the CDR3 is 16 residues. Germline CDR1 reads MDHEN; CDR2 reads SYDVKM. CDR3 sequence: CASSLDWERSYNEQFF. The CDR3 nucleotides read TGTGCCAGCAGTTTAGATTGGGAGCGCTCCTACAATGAGCAGTTCTTC.

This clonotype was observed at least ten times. The CDR3 protein is CASSRIAGELFF. In nucleotides, the CDR3 is TGTGCCAGTAGTAGGATCGCCGGGGAGCTGTTTTTT. This rearrangement joins TRBV19 to TRBJ2-2; unclear D gene. The CDR3 is 12 residues long. Per the germline V gene, CDR1 is LNHDA and CDR2 is SQIVND (reference sequence). The V gene lost 4 bases and the J gene lost 6 bases, with 6 bases spanning the gap.

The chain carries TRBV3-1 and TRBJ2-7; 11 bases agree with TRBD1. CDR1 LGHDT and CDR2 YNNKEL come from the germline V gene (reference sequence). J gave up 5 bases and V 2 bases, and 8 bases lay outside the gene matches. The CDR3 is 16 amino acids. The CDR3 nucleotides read TGTGCCAGCAGCCAATTCCCGGGACAGGGGGTTCACGAGCAGTACTTC. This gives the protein CASSQFPGQGVHEQYF.

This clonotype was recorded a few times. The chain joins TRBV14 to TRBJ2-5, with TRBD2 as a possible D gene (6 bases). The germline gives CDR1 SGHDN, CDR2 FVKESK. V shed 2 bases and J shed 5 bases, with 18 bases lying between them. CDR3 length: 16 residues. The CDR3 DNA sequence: TGTGCCAGCAGCCAACCTACCGGACTATTTGGGGAGACCCAGTACTTC. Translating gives CASSQPTGLFGETQYF. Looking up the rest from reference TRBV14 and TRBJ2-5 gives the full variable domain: EAGVTQFPSHSVIEKGQTVTLRCDPISGHDNLYWYRRVMGKEIKFLLHFVKESKQDESGMPNNRFLAERTGGTYSTLKVQPAELEDSGVYFCASSQPTGLFGETQYFGPGTRLLVL.

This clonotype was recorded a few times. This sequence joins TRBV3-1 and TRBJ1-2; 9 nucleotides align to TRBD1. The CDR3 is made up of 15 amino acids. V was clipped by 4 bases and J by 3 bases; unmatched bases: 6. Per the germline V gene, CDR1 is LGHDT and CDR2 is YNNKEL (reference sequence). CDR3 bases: TGTGCCAGCAGCCTTGGTTGGGACAGGGACTATGGCTACACCTTC. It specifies CASSLGWDRDYGYTF.

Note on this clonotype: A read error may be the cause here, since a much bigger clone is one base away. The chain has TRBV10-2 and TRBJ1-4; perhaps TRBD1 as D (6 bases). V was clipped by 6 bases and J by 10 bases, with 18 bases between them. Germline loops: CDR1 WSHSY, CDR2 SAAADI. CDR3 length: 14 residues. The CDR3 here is CASRPGQKEGKLFF. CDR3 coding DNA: TGCGCCAGCAGGCCCGGACAGAAGGAGGGAAAACTGTTTTTT.

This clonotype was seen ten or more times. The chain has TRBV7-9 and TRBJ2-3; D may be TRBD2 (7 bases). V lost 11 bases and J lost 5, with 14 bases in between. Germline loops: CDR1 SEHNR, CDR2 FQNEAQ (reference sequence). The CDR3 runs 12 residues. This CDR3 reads CAGRGGGDTQYF. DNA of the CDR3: TGTGCCGGTAGGGGGGGAGGAGATACGCAGTATTTT.

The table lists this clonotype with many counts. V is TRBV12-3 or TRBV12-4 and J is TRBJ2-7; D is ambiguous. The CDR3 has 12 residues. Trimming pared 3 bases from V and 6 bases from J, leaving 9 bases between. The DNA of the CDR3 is TGTGCCAGCAGTTTGTCTCAGGCCGAGCAGTACTTC. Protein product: CASSLSQAEQYF.

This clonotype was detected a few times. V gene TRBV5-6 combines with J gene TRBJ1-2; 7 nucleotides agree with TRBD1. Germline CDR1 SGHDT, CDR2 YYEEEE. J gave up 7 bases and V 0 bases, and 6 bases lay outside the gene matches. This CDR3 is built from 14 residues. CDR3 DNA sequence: TGTGCCAGCAGCTTGGCCGCGACAGGGCTTGGCTACACCTTC. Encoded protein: CASSLAATGLGYTF.

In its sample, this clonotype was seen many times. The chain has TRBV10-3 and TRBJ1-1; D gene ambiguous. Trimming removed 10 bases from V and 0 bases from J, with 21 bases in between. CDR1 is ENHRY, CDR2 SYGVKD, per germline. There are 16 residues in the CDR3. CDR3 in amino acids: CATTAGLDTMNTEAFF. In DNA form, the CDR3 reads TGTGCCACCACAGCAGGTCTCGATACCATGAACACTGAAGCTTTCTTT.